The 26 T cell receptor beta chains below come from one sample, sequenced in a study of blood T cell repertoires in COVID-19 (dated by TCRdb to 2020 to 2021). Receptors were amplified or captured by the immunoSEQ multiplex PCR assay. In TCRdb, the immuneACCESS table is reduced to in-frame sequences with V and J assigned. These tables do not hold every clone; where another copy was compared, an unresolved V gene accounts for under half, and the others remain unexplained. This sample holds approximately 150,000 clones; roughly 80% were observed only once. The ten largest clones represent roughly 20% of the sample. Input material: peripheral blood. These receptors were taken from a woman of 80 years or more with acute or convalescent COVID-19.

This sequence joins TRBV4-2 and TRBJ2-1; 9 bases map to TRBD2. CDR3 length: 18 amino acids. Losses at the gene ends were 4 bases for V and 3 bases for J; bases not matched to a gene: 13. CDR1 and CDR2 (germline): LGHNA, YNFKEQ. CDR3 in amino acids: CASSLYSPATSGYNEQFF. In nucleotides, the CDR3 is TGTGCCAGCAGCCTCTACAGTCCCGCGACTAGCGGCTACAATGAGCAGTTCTTC.

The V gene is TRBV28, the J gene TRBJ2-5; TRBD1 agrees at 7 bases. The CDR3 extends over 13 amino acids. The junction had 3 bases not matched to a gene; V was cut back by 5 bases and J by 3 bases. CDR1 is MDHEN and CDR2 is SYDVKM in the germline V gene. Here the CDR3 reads CASSAGTEETQYF. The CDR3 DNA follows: TGTGCCAGCAGTGCAGGGACAGAAGAGACCCAGTACTTC.

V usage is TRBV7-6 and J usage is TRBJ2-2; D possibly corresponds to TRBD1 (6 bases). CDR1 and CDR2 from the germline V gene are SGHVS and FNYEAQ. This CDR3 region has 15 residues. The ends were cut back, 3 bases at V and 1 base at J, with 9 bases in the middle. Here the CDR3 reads CASSLGQENTGELFF. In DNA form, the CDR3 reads TGTGCCAGCAGCTTGGGACAAGAGAACACCGGGGAGCTGTTTTTT.

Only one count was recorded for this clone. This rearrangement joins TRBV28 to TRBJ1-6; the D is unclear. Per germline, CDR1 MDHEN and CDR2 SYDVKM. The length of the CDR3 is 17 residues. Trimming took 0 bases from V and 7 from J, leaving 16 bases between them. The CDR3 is CASSLWSSTRINSPLHF. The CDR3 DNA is TGTGCCAGCAGTTTATGGTCATCCACGCGGATAAATTCACCCCTCCACTTT. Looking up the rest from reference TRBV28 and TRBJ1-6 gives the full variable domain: DVKVTQSSRYLVKRTGEKVFLECVQDMDHENMFWYRQDPGLGLRLIYFSYDVKMKEKGDIPEGYSVSREKKERFSLILESASTNQTSMYLCASSLWSSTRINSPLHFGNGTRLTVT.

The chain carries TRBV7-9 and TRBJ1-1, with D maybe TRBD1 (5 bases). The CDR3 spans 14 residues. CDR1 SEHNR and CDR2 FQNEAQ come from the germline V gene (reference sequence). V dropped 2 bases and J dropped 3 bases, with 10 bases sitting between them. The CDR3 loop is CASSLSSGDTEAFF. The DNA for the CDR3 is TGTGCCAGCAGCTTATCGTCGGGGGACACTGAAGCTTTCTTT.

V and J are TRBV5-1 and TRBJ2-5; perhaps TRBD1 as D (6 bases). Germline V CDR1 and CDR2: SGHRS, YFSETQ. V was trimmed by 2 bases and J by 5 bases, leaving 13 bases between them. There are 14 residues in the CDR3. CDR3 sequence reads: CASSLQGPEETQYF. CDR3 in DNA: TGCGCCAGCAGCTTACAGGGCCCCGAGGAGACCCAGTACTTC.

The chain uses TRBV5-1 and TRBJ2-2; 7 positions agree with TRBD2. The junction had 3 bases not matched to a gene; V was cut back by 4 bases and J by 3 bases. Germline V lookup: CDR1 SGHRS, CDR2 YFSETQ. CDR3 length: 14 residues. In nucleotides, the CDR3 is TGCGCCAGCAGCCATGGGGGGGACACCGGGGAGCTGTTTTTT. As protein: CASSHGGDTGELFF.

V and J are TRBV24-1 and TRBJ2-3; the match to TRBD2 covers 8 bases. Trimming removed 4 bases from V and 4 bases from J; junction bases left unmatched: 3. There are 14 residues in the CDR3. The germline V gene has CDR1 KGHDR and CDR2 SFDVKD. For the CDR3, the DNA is TGTGCCACCAGTGACCGGGGGGGGCCAGATACGCAGTATTTT. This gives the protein CATSDRGGPDTQYF.

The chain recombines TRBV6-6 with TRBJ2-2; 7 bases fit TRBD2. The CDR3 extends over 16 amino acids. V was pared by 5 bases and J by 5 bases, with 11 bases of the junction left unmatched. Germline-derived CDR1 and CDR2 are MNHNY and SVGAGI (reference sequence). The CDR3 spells CASSRLAGVGTGELFF. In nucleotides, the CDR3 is TGTGCCAGCAGTCGACTGGCGGGGGTCGGGACCGGGGAGCTGTTTTTT.

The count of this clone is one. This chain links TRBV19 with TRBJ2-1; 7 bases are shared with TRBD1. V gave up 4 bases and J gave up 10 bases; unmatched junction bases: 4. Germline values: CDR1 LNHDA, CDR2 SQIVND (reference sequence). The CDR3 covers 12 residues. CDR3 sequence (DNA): TGTGCCAGTAGTAGGGACAGAAGGGAGCAGTTCTTC. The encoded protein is CASSRDRREQFF.

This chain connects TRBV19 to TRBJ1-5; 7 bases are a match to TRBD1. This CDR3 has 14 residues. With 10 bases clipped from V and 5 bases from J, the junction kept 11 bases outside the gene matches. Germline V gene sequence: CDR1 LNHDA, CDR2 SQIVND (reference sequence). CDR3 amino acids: CATSGQVLYQPQHF. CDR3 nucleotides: TGTGCCACCTCTGGACAGGTTCTTTATCAGCCCCAGCATTTT.

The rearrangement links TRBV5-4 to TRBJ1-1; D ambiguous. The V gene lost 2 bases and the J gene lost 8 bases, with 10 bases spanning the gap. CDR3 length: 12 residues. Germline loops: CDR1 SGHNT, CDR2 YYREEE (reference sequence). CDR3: CASSLEEREAFF. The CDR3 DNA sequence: TGTGCCAGCAGCTTAGAAGAGCGGGAAGCTTTCTTT.

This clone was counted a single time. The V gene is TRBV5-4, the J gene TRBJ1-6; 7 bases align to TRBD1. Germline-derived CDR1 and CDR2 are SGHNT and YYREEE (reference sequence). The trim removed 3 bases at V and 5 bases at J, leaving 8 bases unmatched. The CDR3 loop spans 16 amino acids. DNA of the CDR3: TGTGCCAGCAGCTCCGGGACAGATCCGAATAATTCACCCCTCCACTTT. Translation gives CASSSGTDPNNSPLHF.

The CDR3 region is CASRPGGALNEKLFF. CDR3 DNA sequence: TGTGCCAGCAGGCCCGGGGGGGCACTTAATGAAAAACTGTTTTTT. V usage is TRBV3-1 (or the pseudogene TRBV3-2) and J usage is TRBJ1-4; TRBD1 might be the D (6 bases). The germline gives CDR1 LGHDT, CDR2 YNNKEL (reference sequence). The CDR3 covers 15 residues. V shed 6 bases and J shed 4 bases, with 15 bases lying between them.

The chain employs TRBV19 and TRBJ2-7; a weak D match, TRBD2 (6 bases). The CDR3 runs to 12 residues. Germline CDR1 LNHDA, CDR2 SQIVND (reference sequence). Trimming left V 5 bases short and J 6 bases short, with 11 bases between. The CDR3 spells CASSRAGGEQYF. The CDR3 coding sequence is TGTGCCAGTAGTCGGGCCGGGGGCGAGCAGTACTTC.

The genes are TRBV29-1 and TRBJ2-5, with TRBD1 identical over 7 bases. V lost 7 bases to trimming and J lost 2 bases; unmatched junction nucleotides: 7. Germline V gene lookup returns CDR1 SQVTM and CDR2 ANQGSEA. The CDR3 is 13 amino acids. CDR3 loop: CSGRDSLQETQYF. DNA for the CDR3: TGCAGCGGAAGGGACAGCCTTCAAGAGACCCAGTACTTC.

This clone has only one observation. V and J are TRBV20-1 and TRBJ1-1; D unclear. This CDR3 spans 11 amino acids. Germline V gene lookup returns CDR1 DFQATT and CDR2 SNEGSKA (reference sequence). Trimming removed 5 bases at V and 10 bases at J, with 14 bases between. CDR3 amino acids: CSAPKTGSAFF. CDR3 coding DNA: TGCAGTGCTCCTAAGACCGGGTCAGCTTTCTTT.

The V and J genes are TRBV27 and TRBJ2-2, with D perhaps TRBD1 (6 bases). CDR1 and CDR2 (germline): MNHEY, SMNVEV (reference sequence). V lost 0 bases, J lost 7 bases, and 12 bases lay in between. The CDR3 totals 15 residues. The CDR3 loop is CASSLSSGAGGELFF. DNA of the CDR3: TGTGCCAGCAGTTTATCTTCAGGGGCAGGCGGGGAGCTGTTTTTT.

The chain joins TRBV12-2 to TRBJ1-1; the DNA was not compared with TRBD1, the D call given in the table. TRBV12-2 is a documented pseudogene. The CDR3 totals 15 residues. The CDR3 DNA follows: TGTGCAAGTCTCACCGAAACAGGGGGTGAGAGGGAAGCTTTCTTT. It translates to CASLTETGGEREAFF.

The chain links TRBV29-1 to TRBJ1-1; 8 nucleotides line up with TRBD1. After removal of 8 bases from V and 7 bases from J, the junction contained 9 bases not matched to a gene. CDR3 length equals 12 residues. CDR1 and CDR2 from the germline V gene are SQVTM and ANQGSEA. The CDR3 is CSSRTGINEAFF. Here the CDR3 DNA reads TGCAGCTCCCGGACAGGGATCAATGAAGCTTTCTTT.

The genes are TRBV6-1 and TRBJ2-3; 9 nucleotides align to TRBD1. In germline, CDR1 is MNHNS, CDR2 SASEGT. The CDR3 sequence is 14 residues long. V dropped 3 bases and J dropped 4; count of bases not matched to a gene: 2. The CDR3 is CASSEGTGSDTQYF. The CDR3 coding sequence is TGTGCCAGCAGTGAGGGGACAGGGTCAGATACGCAGTATTTT.

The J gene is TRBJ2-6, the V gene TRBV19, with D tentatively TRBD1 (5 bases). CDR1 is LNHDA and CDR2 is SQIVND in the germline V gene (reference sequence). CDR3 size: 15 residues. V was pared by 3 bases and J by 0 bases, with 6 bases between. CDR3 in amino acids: CASSIQGSGANVLTF. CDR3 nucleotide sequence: TGTGCCAGTAGTATTCAGGGCTCTGGGGCCAACGTCCTGACTTTC.

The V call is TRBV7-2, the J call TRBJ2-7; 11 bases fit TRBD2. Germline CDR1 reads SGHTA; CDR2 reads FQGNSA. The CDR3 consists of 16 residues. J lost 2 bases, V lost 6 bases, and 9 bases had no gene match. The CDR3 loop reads CASSKRLAGMAYEQYF. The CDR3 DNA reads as TGTGCCAGCAGTAAGAGACTAGCGGGAATGGCCTACGAGCAGTACTTC.

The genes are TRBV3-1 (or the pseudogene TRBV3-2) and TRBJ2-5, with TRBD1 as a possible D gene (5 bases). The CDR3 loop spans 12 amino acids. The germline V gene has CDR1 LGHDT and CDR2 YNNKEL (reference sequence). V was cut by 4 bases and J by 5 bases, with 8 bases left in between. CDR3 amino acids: CASSRQRETQYF. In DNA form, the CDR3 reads TGTGCCAGCAGCCGACAGAGGGAGACCCAGTACTTC.

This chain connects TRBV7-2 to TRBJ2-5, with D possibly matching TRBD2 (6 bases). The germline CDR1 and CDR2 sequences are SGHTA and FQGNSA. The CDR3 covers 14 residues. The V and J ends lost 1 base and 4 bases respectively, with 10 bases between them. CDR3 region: CASSLGAGGETQYF. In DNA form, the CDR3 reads TGTGCCAGCAGCTTAGGTGCCGGGGGAGAGACCCAGTACTTC.

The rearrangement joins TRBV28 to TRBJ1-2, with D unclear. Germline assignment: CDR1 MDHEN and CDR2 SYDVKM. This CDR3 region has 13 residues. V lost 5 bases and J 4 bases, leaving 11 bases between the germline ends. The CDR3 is CASSPGSVYGYTF. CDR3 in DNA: TGTGCCAGCAGTCCCGGCAGCGTCTATGGCTACACCTTC.